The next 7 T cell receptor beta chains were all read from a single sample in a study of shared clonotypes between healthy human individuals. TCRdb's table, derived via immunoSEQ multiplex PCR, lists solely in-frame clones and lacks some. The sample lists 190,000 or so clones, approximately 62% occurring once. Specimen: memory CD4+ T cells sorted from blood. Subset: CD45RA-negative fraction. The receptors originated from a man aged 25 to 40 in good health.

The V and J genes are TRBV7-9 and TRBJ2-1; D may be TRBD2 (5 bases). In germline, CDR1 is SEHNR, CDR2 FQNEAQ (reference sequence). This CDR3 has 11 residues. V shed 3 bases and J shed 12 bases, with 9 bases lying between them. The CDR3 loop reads CASSLRAGQFF. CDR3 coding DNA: TGTGCCAGCAGCTTGAGGGCCGGGCAGTTCTTC.

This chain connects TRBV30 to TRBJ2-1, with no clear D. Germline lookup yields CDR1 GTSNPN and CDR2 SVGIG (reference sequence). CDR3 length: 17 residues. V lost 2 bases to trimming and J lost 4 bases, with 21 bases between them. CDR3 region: CAWSLVRLWEKYNEQFF. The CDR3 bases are TGTGCCTGGAGTCTAGTTAGGCTGTGGGAAAAATACAATGAGCAGTTCTTC.

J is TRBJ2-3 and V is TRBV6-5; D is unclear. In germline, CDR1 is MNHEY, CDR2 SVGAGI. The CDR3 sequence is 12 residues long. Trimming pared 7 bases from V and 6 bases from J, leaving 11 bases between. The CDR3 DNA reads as TGTGCCAGCACTGGCGGCGAGGATACGCAGTATTTT. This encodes CASTGGEDTQYF.

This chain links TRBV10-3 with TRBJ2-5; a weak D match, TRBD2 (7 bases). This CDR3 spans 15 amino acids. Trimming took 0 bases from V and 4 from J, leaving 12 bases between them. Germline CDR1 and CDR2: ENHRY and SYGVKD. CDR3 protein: CAISESRGGGETQYF. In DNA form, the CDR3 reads TGTGCCATCAGTGAGTCAAGGGGAGGGGGAGAGACCCAGTACTTC.

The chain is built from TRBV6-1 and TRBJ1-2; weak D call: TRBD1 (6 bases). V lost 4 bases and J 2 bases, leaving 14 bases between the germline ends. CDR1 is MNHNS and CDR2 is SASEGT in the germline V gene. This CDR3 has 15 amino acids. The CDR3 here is CASSGTGLGNYGYTF. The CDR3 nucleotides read TGTGCCAGCAGTGGAACAGGGTTGGGAAACTATGGCTACACCTTC.

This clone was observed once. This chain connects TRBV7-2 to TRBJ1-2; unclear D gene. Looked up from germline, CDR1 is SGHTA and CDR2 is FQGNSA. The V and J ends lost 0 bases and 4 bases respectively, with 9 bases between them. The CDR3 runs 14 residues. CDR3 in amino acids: CASSLAGQIYGYTF. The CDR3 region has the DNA TGTGCCAGCAGCTTAGCTGGCCAGATCTATGGCTACACCTTC.

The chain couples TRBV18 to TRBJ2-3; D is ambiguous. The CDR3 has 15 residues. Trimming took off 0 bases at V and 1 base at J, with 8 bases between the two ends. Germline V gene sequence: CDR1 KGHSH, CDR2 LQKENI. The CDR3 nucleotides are TGTGCCAGCTCACCACCGACGGAGCGCACAGATACGCAGTATTTT. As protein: CASSPPTERTDTQYF.